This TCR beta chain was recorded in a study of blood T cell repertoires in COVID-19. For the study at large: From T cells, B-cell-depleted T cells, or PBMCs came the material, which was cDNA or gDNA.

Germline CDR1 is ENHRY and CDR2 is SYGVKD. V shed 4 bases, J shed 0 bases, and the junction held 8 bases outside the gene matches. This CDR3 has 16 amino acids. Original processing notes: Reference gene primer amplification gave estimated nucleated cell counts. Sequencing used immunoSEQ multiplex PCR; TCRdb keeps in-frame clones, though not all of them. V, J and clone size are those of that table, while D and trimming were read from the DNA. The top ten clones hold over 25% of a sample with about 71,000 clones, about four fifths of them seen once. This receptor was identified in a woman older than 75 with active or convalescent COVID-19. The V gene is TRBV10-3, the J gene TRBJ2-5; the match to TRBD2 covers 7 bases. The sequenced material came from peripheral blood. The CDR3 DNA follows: TGTGCCATCAGTGCTCAGGGTCGGGAGGACCAAGAGACCCAGTACTTC. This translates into CAISAQGREDQETQYF.